The T cell receptor beta chain under discussion was sequenced for a study of OX40 agonist ivuxolimab in advanced cancers. About the study: Partial responses occurred in three patients (one hepatocellular carcinoma, two cutaneous melanoma). Notes on the study in general: Mean expanded clone counts were higher in CD8+ than CD4+ T cells.

This clone was recorded only once. The antigen is undetermined. Data came from immunoSEQ multiplex PCR; TCRdb stores just in-frame clones and leaves some out. The data hold 80,000 to 95,000 clones, with under 95% observed a single time. Systemic immunosuppression or a history of autoimmune disease excluded patients. The germline V and J ends were trimmed by 5 bases and 10 bases, with 17 bases remaining between them. The length of the CDR3 is 14 residues. CDR1 is SGHNT and CDR2 is YENEEA in the germline V gene. The origin of this receptor is an adult with an advanced solid tumor such as melanoma, head and neck, liver or kidney cancer. The chain combines TRBV11-3 with TRBJ1-4, with D uncertain. The sample was CD4+ or CD8+ T cells sorted from blood, taken in a trial of the OX40 agonist ivuxolimab. CDR3 coding DNA: TGTGCCAGCAGCAACACGGACGCGGCGAGAAAACTGTTTTTT. Its translation is CASSNTDAARKLFF.